This entry is about one TCR beta chain. This clonotype occurred many times. No cognate antigen has been identified for it. Base qualities are not at hand, and no much larger clone is one base apart. TCRdb lists the instrument as Illumina HiSeq 1500. The public reads were reprocessed in TCRdb via fastp at Q25 and MiXCR, keeping in-frame beta chains. Merged by CDR3 protein, the rows form single entries marked with the most common genes and DNA. Within this sample are 200,000 or so distinct CDR3 sequences, with roughly 20% of them counted one time only. The top ten hold just under 3% of the sample. This entry is derived from a study of T cell repertoires in cytomegalovirus infection (dated by TCRdb to between 2017 and 2020). As for the study more broadly: Donor HLA type was relevant to the analysis, because carriage of CMV infection together with the matching HLA type was indicated by public TCR beta signatures.

The cysteine opens and the phenylalanine closes a CDR3 of 16 amino acids. CDR3 DNA only is kept here, 48 bases in frame from base 1. The CDR1 and CDR2 encoded by the germline V gene are MDHEN and SYDVKM. Trimming at the junction amounts to 2 bases on V and 2 bases on J, and the germline ends lie 16 bases apart. Paper-wide results and their limitations: Carriers of CMV infection plus the relevant HLA type were discriminated by the cumulative frequency of public TCR beta family members in the study cohort and in an independent 352-donor cohort. The ex vivo response was dominated by HLA-C-restricted CMV-specific TCR beta clonotypes, which also provided the single most frequent clonotype in two of eight donors.

Sequencing was carried out using PBMCs. The TCR originated in a human donor in good health (CMV status not recorded). Some clones in this sample may be carry-over from other donors' samples. The V and J genes are TRBV28 and TRBJ2-7, with the D call tentatively TRBD1 or TRBD2, each fitting 6 bases. The CDR3 in this case is CASSLEGGPGTYEQYF. The bases are TGTGCCAGCAGTTTAGAGGGGGGCCCTGGGACCTACGAGCAGTACTTC.